The T cell receptor beta chain described here comes from a study of human T cells and chemical hapten exposure. Overall study findings and caveats: With DPC sensitization, TCRs exceeding 1 in 1000 frequency showed no change.

TCRdb analysed the RACE reads with MiXCR anew, one entry per CDR3 protein. The sample shows under 65,000 distinct CDR3 sequences, 9.4% of them seen only once. In the case of this clonotype: Its antigen remains unknown.

The trim removed 1 base at V and 6 bases at J, leaving 7 bases unmatched. This CDR3 contains 15 residues. Per germline, CDR1 MNHEY and CDR2 SVGEGT. As to time point: pre-sensitization, week 0. Stated treatment: therapeutic diphenylcyclopropenone sensitization with weekly scalp DPC. The chain uses TRBV6-2 or TRBV6-3 and TRBJ2-5, with 8 nucleotides matching TRBD1. The sequence was obtained from a middle-aged woman with alopecia areata. Some clones in this sample may be carry-over from other donors' samples. Sequenced material: whole blood, taken in connection with sensitization to the hapten diphenylcyclopropenone (DPC). Written as DNA, the CDR3 is TGTGCCAGCAGTTACTGGGGACAGGATATTCAGACCCAGTACTTC. This codes for CASSYWGQDIQTQYF.